The subject of this entry is one TCR beta chain. From the 5' RACE reads, TCRdb called clonotypes with MiXCR, one entry per CDR3 protein. In the table there are roughly 80,000 distinct CDR3 sequences, approximately 11% of which are singletons. This specimen comes from a study of early T cells in non-severe SARS-CoV-2 infection. Looking at the study overall: RNA in bulk from unsorted whole blood was sequenced, and chains were unpaired.

The sequence was obtained from an adult who was a healthcare worker with PCR-confirmed SARS-CoV-2 infection or an uninfected control (not recorded which). Specimen: whole blood, collected at baseline.

The CDR3 sequence is CSGRGDSNQPQHF. CDR3 bases: TGCAGCGGTAGAGGGGATAGCAATCAGCCCCAGCATTTT. This sequence joins TRBV20-1 and TRBJ1-5; D might be TRBD1 (5 bases). The germline V gene has CDR1 DFQATT and CDR2 SNEGSKA (reference sequence). There are 13 residues in the CDR3.